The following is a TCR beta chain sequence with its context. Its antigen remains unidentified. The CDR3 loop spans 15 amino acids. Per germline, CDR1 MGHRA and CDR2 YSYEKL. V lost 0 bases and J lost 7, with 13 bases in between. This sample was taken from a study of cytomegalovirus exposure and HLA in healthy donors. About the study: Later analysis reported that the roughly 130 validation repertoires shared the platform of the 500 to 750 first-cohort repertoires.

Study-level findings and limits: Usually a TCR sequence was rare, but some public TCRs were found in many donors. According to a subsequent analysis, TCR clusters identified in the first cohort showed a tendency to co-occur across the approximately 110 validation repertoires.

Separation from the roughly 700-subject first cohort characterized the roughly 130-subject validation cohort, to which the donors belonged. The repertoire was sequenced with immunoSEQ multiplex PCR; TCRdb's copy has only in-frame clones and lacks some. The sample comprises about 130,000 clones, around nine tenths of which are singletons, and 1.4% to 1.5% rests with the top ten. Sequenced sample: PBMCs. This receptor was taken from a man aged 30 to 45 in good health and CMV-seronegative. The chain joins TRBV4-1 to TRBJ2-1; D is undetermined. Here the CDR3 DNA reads TGCGCCAGCAGCCAAGAAATGGTACTAAGGAATGAGCAGTTCTTC. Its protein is CASSQEMVLRNEQFF.